This TCR beta chain originates from a study of radiotherapy plus CTLA-4 blockade in lung cancer. In the study overall: Among patients, 15% to 20% showed objective responses, and over 30% had disease control. Study-level findings and limits: Tumor-derived TCR clones expanded in blood after radiotherapy plus ipilimumab. How blood T cell clones changed early, along with interferon-beta, reportedly forecast response best.

The table came from immunoSEQ multiplex PCR; TCRdb's copy has only in-frame clones and leaves some out. The table lists about 24,000 clones, 60% to 85% of them singletons. Notes on this clone: Its antigen remains unknown.

This sequence was found in a human donor with non-small cell lung cancer whose response to radiotherapy plus ipilimumab could not be evaluated. The sequences come from peripheral blood, collected from a patient treated with radiotherapy plus ipilimumab.

As DNA, the CDR3 is TGTGCCAGCAGAGGATGGACAGGGGGTTCTGGGGCCAACGTCCTGACTTTC. Translating it yields CASRGWTGGSGANVLTF. The rearrangement uses TRBV2 and TRBJ2-6, with 10 bases matching TRBD1. The V and J ends lost 6 bases and 1 base, in that order; junction bases with no gene match: 6. The CDR3 consists of 17 residues. Germline CDR1 and CDR2: SNHLY and FYNNEI. Based on the CDR3 plus reference TRBV2 and TRBJ2-6, the full variable domain is EPEVTQTPSHQVTQMGQEVILRCVPISNHLYFYWYRQILGQKVEFLVSFYNNEISEKSEIFDDQFSVERPDGSNFTLKIRSTKLEDSAMYFCASRGWTGGSGANVLTFGAGSRLTVL.